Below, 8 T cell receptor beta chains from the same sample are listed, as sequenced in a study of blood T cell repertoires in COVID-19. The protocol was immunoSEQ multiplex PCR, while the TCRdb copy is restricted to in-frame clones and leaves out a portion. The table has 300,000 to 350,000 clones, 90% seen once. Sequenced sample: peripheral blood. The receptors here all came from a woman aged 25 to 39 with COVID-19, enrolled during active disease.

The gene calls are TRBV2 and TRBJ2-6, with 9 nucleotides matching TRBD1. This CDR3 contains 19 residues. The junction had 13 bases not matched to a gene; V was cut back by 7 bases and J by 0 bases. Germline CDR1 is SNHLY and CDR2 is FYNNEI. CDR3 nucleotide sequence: TGTGCCAGCAAAGGATATATGACAGGGGGAAACTCTGGGGCCAACGTCCTGACTTTC. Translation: CASKGYMTGGNSGANVLTF.

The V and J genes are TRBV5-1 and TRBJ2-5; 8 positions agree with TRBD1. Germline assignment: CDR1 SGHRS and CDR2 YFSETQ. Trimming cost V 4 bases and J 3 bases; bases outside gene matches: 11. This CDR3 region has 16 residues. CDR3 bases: TGCGCCAGCAGCCTTGACGGACAGGGTGGGGAAGAGACCCAGTACTTC. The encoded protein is CASSLDGQGGEETQYF. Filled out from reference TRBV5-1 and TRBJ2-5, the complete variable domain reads KAGVTQTPRYLIKTRGQQVTLSCSPISGHRSVSWYQQTPGQGLQFLFEYFSETQRNKGNFPGRFSGRQFSNSRSEMNVSTLELGDSALYLCASSLDGQGGEETQYFGPGTRLLVL.

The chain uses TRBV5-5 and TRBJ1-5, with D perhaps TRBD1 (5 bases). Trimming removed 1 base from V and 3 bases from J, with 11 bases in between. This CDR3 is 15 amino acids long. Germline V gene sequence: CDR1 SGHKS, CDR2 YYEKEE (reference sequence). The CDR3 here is CASSLYGGNNQPQHF. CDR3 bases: TGTGCCAGCAGCTTGTACGGGGGAAACAATCAGCCCCAGCATTTT.

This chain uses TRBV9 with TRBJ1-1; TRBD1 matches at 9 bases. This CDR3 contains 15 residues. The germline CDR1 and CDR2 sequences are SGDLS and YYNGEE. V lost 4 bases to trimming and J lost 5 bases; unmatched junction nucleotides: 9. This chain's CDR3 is CASSYGQGPYTEAFF. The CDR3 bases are TGTGCCAGCAGCTACGGACAGGGGCCCTATACTGAAGCTTTCTTT.

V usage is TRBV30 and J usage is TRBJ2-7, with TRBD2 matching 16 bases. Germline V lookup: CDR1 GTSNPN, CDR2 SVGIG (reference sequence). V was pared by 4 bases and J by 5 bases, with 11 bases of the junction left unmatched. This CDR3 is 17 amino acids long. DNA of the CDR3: TGTGCCTGGAACCCGGGACTAGCGGGAGGGCCTGGAGACGAGCAGTACTTC. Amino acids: CAWNPGLAGGPGDEQYF.

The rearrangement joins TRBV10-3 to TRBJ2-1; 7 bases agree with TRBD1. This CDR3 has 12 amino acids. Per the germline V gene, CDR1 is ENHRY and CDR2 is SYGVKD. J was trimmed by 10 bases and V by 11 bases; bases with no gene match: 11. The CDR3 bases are TGTGCCTCGGGGACAGCTATAGGGGAGCAGTTCTTC. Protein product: CASGTAIGEQFF.

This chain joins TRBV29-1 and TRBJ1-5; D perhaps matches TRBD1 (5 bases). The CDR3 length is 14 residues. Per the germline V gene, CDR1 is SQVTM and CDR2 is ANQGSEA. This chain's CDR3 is CSVAGADPNQPQHF. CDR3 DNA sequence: TGCAGTGTGGCTGGGGCAGACCCCAATCAGCCCCAGCATTTT.

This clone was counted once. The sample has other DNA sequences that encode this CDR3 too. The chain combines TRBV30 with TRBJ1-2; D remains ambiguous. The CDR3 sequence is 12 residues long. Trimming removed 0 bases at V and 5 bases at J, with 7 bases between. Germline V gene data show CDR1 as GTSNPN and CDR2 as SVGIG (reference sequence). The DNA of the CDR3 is TGTGCCTGGAGTGTACCGGGGTATGGCTACACCTTC. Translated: CAWSVPGYGYTF.